This record concerns one T cell receptor (beta chain) sequence. What it binds is unknown. Trimming shortened V by 5 bases and J by 7 bases, and 17 bases separated the two germline ends. Germline V gene sequence: CDR1 SEHNR, CDR2 FQNEAQ (reference sequence). This CDR3 has 15 residues. The sample comes from a study of cytomegalovirus exposure and HLA in healthy donors. Across the study: Samples from HLA-typed donors yielded 65 million to 85 million unique TCRs in an early data release. General study points: Most TCR sequences were seen very rarely across donors, but some public TCRs occurred in many. Later on, analysis showed that most CMV-associated TCR beta chains appeared to be HLA-restricted. As a later analysis revealed, the rate of TCR association differed by HLA locus, with DRB1 most and HLA-C fewest.

60 Vbeta and 13 Jbeta primers were used in PCR. Using immunoSEQ multiplex PCR, the repertoire was profiled, and TCRdb retains in-frame clones only, with some absent. The data contain about 130,000 clones, 80% of them singletons. J is TRBJ1-4 and V is TRBV7-9, with D tentatively TRBD1 (6 bases). The sequence came from a man aged 30-40 years in good health and CMV-seronegative. Sequencing used PBMCs. The CDR3: CASSRGGARVEKLFF. CDR3 nucleotide sequence: TGTGCCAGCAGCCGGGGGGGGGCGAGGGTTGAAAAACTGTTTTTT.